Listed below are T cell receptor beta chains from one sample, sequenced in a study of shared clonotypes between healthy human individuals. The method was immunoSEQ multiplex PCR; TCRdb's version includes in-frame clones alone and lacks a portion of them. The sample yields 2 million or so clones, 85% to 95% seen once. The specimen sequenced was naive CD4+ T cells sorted from blood. The receptors stem from a man between 18 and 29 years old in good health. Each CDR3 is given with its conserved first and last residue. The order of the fields is CDR3 DNA, CDR3 protein, clone size, J gene, V gene, D gene. D genes are given only for firm matches. Size is stated for part of the rows, as once, few or many counts, or as a class when the clone is expanded.

DNA: TGTGCCAGCAGTATCCGGGACGGAAATTCACCCCTCCACTTT
CDR3: CASSIRDGNSPLHF
size: NA
J: TRBJ1-6
V: TRBV27
D: NA

DNA: TGTGCCAGCAGTGATTTTGGGGGCTTTAATGAAAAACTGTTTTTT
CDR3: CASSDFGGFNEKLFF
size: NA
J: TRBJ1-4
V: TRBV6-1
D: NA

DNA: TGCGCCAGCAGGGCCGGGACAGGGGGCTCTGGCTACACCTTC
CDR3: CASRAGTGGSGYTF
size: NA
J: TRBJ1-2
V: TRBV10-1
D: TRBD1

DNA: TGTGCCAGAAGCTTGATCGGGAGGTGCGCAGATACGCAGTATTTT
CDR3: CARSLIGRCADTQYF
size: NA
J: TRBJ2-3
V: TRBV5-3
D: TRBD2

DNA: TGTGCCAGCAGCAACCAAGAGACCCAGTACTTC
CDR3: CASSNQETQYF
size: NA
J: TRBJ2-5
V: TRBV7-9
D: NA

DNA: TGTGCCAGCAGCCCGGGGATAGGGGGCTTCGGCTATAATTCACCCCTCCACTTT
CDR3: CASSPGIGGFGYNSPLHF
size: NA
J: TRBJ1-6
V: TRBV27
D: TRBD1

DNA: TGTGCCAGCAGCTTGACCGGGTTCGATGGCTACACCTTC
CDR3: CASSLTGFDGYTF
size: NA
J: TRBJ1-2
V: TRBV5-6
D: NA

DNA: TGTGCCAGCAGCTCGGACAGGGGAAAAGCGGGTGACATTCAGTACTTC
CDR3: CASSSDRGKAGDIQYF
size: NA
J: TRBJ2-4
V: TRBV11-2
D: TRBD1

DNA: TGTGCCAGCTCACCACCGATGGCAGGGGGCGATAGCACAGATACGCAGTATTTT
CDR3: CASSPPMAGGDSTDTQYF
size: NA
J: TRBJ2-3
V: TRBV18
D: TRBD1

DNA: TGTGCCAGCAGTGGGTCCCCCGCCTGGACTAGCCGATACGAGCAGTACTTC
CDR3: CASSGSPAWTSRYEQYF
size: NA
J: TRBJ2-7
V: TRBV6-1
D: TRBD2

DNA: TGTGCCATCAGTGAGAGTTGGGACCCCACAGATACGCAGTATTTT
CDR3: CAISESWDPTDTQYF
size: NA
J: TRBJ2-3
V: TRBV10-3
D: NA

DNA: TGTGCCAGCAGCTTCGGTCCGGGGATTAATTCACCCCTCCACTTT
CDR3: CASSFGPGINSPLHF
size: NA
J: TRBJ1-6
V: TRBV11-2
D: NA

DNA: TGTGCCAGCAGTGAGAGCTCCCTTTCCAAAAACATTCAGTACTTC
CDR3: CASSESSLSKNIQYF
size: once
J: TRBJ2-4
V: TRBV27
D: NA

DNA: TGTGCCAGCAGTCGAGTAGCGGGAGAAAACTCCTACGAGCAGTACTTC
CDR3: CASSRVAGENSYEQYF
size: NA
J: TRBJ2-7
V: TRBV7-2
D: TRBD2

DNA: TGTGCCAGTAGTCCATCCGGGACAGTCGGACTAGCGGAGACCTACGAGCAGTACTTC
CDR3: CASSPSGTVGLAETYEQYF
size: NA
J: TRBJ2-7
V: TRBV19
D: TRBD2

DNA: TGTGCCAGCAGCTTGGGGACAGGGGCTATGATCAATGAGCAGTTCTTC
CDR3: CASSLGTGAMINEQFF
size: NA
J: TRBJ2-1
V: TRBV7-6
D: TRBD1

DNA: TGCGCCAGCAGCCAAGATCTCGCCAGCACCGGGGAGCTGTTTTTT
CDR3: CASSQDLASTGELFF
size: NA
J: TRBJ2-2
V: TRBV4-3
D: NA

DNA: TGTGCCAGTAGTATGACCGGGACAACGTCTTCCTATGGCTACACCTTC
CDR3: CASSMTGTTSSYGYTF
size: NA
J: TRBJ1-2
V: TRBV19
D: NA

DNA: TGCGCCAGCAGCCTCCAGGGTGTAAACTACGAGCAGTACTTC
CDR3: CASSLQGVNYEQYF
size: NA
J: TRBJ2-7
V: TRBV5-1
D: NA

DNA: TGTGCCAGCAGTATCCCCCTGCGACGGGGGGTGCGCGACACTGAAGCTTTCTTT
CDR3: CASSIPLRRGVRDTEAFF
size: once
J: TRBJ1-1
V: TRBV9
D: NA

DNA: TGTGCCAGCAGCTTAGTGGGGCTAGCGGAAAATGAGCAGTTCTTC
CDR3: CASSLVGLAENEQFF
size: NA
J: TRBJ2-1
V: TRBV7-9
D: TRBD2

DNA: TGTGCCAGCAGTGAAAATTCTAGGCCTCAAGAGACCCAGTACTTC
CDR3: CASSENSRPQETQYF
size: NA
J: TRBJ2-5
V: TRBV6-1
D: NA

DNA: TGTGCCATCACTTCAGGGGCCGGGGACTATGGCTACACCTTC
CDR3: CAITSGAGDYGYTF
size: once
J: TRBJ1-2
V: TRBV10-3
D: NA

DNA: TGTGCCAGCAGCCCAGCCGCCTCTGGAAACACCATATATTTT
CDR3: CASSPAASGNTIYF
size: NA
J: TRBJ1-3
V: TRBV6-6
D: NA

DNA: TGTGCCAGCAGTGAAGGGCCTGGGTCCCAGTACTTC
CDR3: CASSEGPGSQYF
size: NA
J: TRBJ2-5
V: TRBV2
D: NA

DNA: TGTGCCAGCAGCGTAATGGAGGGCGGGGAGCTGTTTTTT
CDR3: CASSVMEGGELFF
size: NA
J: TRBJ2-2
V: TRBV9
D: NA

DNA: TGCGCCAGCAGCTTGGGCGGTAGCTTTCCTAATGAAAAACTGTTTTTT
CDR3: CASSLGGSFPNEKLFF
size: NA
J: TRBJ1-4
V: TRBV5-1
D: NA

DNA: TGTGCCAGCTCACCCTTAGACCTGAAGGGCTACACCTTC
CDR3: CASSPLDLKGYTF
size: NA
J: TRBJ1-2
V: TRBV18
D: NA

DNA: TGTGCCAGCAGCGTCTCTAGCGGGAGTTACAATGAGCAGTTCTTC
CDR3: CASSVSSGSYNEQFF
size: NA
J: TRBJ2-1
V: TRBV9
D: TRBD2

DNA: TGTGCCAGTAGTCCGAGGACCGACAGGGGTCAGCCCCAGCATTTT
CDR3: CASSPRTDRGQPQHF
size: NA
J: TRBJ1-5
V: TRBV19
D: TRBD1

DNA: TGCAGCGTAGGACTAGCCGCGTCCAAAAACATTCAGTACTTC
CDR3: CSVGLAASKNIQYF
size: NA
J: TRBJ2-4
V: TRBV29-1
D: TRBD2

DNA: TGCGCCAGCTCCTCTGCCGGACAGGGCTGGACCGGGGAGCTGTTTTTT
CDR3: CASSSAGQGWTGELFF
size: once
J: TRBJ2-2
V: TRBV5-1
D: TRBD1

DNA: TGTGCCACCAGCAGAGATCGGGCAGGGAGTGAAAAACTGTTTTTT
CDR3: CATSRDRAGSEKLFF
size: once
J: TRBJ1-4
V: TRBV15
D: NA

DNA: TGTGCCAGCAGCTTGGGGTCGGAATCAAATCAGCCCCAGCATTTT
CDR3: CASSLGSESNQPQHF
size: NA
J: TRBJ1-5
V: TRBV5-4
D: NA

DNA: TGTGCCAGCAGCCAACGACTAGCGGGGGTTTCAGAGACCCAGTACTTC
CDR3: CASSQRLAGVSETQYF
size: NA
J: TRBJ2-5
V: TRBV11-2
D: TRBD2

DNA: TGTGCCAGCAGTACTTCCACAGGGGGCACTGAAGCTTTCTTT
CDR3: CASSTSTGGTEAFF
size: NA
J: TRBJ1-1
V: TRBV6-6
D: TRBD1

DNA: TGTGCCAGCAGCTTAGGCCCCGTATCTAGTTTCAATGAGCAGTTCTTC
CDR3: CASSLGPVSSFNEQFF
size: NA
J: TRBJ2-1
V: TRBV7-3
D: NA

DNA: TGTGCCATCACGGGGGACAGGGACGGCACTGAAGCTTTCTTT
CDR3: CAITGDRDGTEAFF
size: NA
J: TRBJ1-1
V: TRBV7-9
D: TRBD1

DNA: TGTGCCAGCTCACCAGACATCATCCTCTACAATGAGCAGTTCTTC
CDR3: CASSPDIILYNEQFF
size: NA
J: TRBJ2-1
V: TRBV18
D: NA

DNA: TGCGCCAGCAGCTTGAGGGCGGGACCGAGCTCCTACAATGAGCAGTTCTTC
CDR3: CASSLRAGPSSYNEQFF
size: NA
J: TRBJ2-1
V: TRBV5-1
D: NA

DNA: TGTGCCACCCGGCCAGGGACAGCCCCCTACGAGCAGTACTTC
CDR3: CATRPGTAPYEQYF
size: NA
J: TRBJ2-7
V: TRBV2
D: TRBD1

DNA: TGTGCCTGGAGTGCTAGCGGGAGGCTCCCGGTGTATTTT
CDR3: CAWSASGRLPVYF
size: NA
J: TRBJ2-3
V: TRBV30
D: TRBD2

DNA: TGTGCCAGCAGCCAAGTTGGGATTGAAGCTTTCTTT
CDR3: CASSQVGIEAFF
size: NA
J: TRBJ1-1
V: TRBV7-3
D: NA

DNA: TGTGCCAGCAGTGATAGGGTTGGCGCAGAAAAACTGTTTTTT
CDR3: CASSDRVGAEKLFF
size: NA
J: TRBJ1-4
V: TRBV2
D: NA